This is a list of T cell receptor beta chains from one sample in a study of T cells in Graves' hyperthyroidism and ophthalmopathy. MiXCR, applied by TCRdb to the multiplex PCR reads, yields one record per CDR3 protein. The data show more than 450,000 distinct CDR3 sequences, with about 20% seen just once and approximately 48% held by the top ten. The sequenced sample consisted of blood. Every receptor here comes from a man aged 40-55 years with Graves' ophthalmopathy. CDR3s include the opening cysteine and the closing phenylalanine or tryptophan. Each record gives: clone size, D gene, J gene, V gene, CDR3 protein, CDR3 DNA. A D gene is named only where the DNA matches it firmly. Size is stated for part of the rows, as once, few or many counts, or as a class when the clone is expanded.

clone_size: many; d_call: -; j_call: TRBJ2-3; v_call: TRBV5-1; cdr3_aa: CASSVGGAADTQYF; cdr3_nt: TGCGCCAGCAGCGTAGGCGGGGCGGCAGATACGCAGTATTTT
clone_size: few; d_call: -; j_call: TRBJ1-1; v_call: TRBV20-1; cdr3_aa: CSARGGWGNTEAFF; cdr3_nt: TGCAGTGCTAGAGGTGGGTGGGGGAACACTGAAGCTTTCTTT
clone_size: -; d_call: -; j_call: TRBJ2-3; v_call: TRBV7-9; cdr3_aa: CASSLGGSQGTDTQYF; cdr3_nt: TGTGCCAGCAGCTTAGGCGGGTCACAGGGCACAGATACGCAGTATTTT
clone_size: few; d_call: TRBD1; j_call: TRBJ1-2; v_call: TRBV18; cdr3_aa: CASSPETGTGYGYTF; cdr3_nt: TGTGCCAGCTCACCGGAAACCGGGACAGGGTATGGCTACACCTTC
clone_size: -; d_call: -; j_call: TRBJ1-2; v_call: TRBV10-2; cdr3_aa: CASSESYSVYGYTF; cdr3_nt: TGCGCCAGCAGTGAGTCCTACAGCGTCTATGGCTACACCTTC
clone_size: -; d_call: -; j_call: TRBJ1-1; v_call: TRBV6-5; cdr3_aa: CASSSTLGTVEAFF; cdr3_nt: TGTGCCAGCAGTTCCACCCTCGGGACCGTCGAAGCTTTCTTT
clone_size: -; d_call: TRBD2; j_call: TRBJ2-1; v_call: TRBV25-1; cdr3_aa: CASSVNSGGYGEQFF; cdr3_nt: TGTGCCAGCAGTGTTAACAGCGGGGGATATGGAGAGCAGTTCTTC
clone_size: -; d_call: TRBD1; j_call: TRBJ1-2; v_call: TRBV20-1; cdr3_aa: CSAGTAGYTF; cdr3_nt: TGCAGTGCGGGGACAGCTGGCTACACCTTC
clone_size: once; d_call: -; j_call: TRBJ2-7; v_call: TRBV7-8; cdr3_aa: CASSLAGRAHEQYF; cdr3_nt: TGTGCCAGCAGCTTAGCCGGCAGGGCCCACGAGCAGTACTTC
clone_size: -; d_call: -; j_call: TRBJ2-2; v_call: TRBV15; cdr3_aa: CATSAGGGGELFF; cdr3_nt: TGTGCCACCAGCGCGGGTGGAGGCGGGGAGCTGTTTTTT
clone_size: -; d_call: -; j_call: TRBJ2-7; v_call: TRBV10-3; cdr3_aa: CAISESSRSQPVTYEQYF; cdr3_nt: TGTGCCATCAGTGAGTCAAGTAGGTCACAGCCCGTGACCTACGAGCAGTACTTC
clone_size: many; d_call: -; j_call: TRBJ1-1; v_call: TRBV10-3; cdr3_aa: CAIRGGTEAFF; cdr3_nt: TGTGCCATCCGGGGGGGCACTGAAGCTTTCTTT
clone_size: many; d_call: -; j_call: TRBJ2-5; v_call: TRBV20-1; cdr3_aa: CSATSRETQYF; cdr3_nt: TGCAGTGCTACCTCAAGGGAGACCCAGTACTTC
clone_size: many; d_call: -; j_call: TRBJ1-1; v_call: TRBV20-1; cdr3_aa: CSARVLLGPTNTEAFF; cdr3_nt: TGCAGTGCTAGAGTGTTATTGGGACCGACGAACACTGAAGCTTTCTTT
clone_size: many; d_call: -; j_call: TRBJ2-7; v_call: TRBV28; cdr3_aa: CASSQTGFRGQYF; cdr3_nt: TGTGCCAGCAGTCAAACTGGATTCCGAGGGCAGTACTTC
clone_size: few; d_call: -; j_call: TRBJ2-1; v_call: TRBV29-1; cdr3_aa: CSVEGDRGASVTNEQFF; cdr3_nt: TGCAGCGTTGAAGGGGATCGGGGAGCCTCAGTCACAAATGAGCAGTTCTTC
clone_size: few; d_call: -; j_call: TRBJ1-1; v_call: TRBV5-6; cdr3_aa: CASSLTQTGNTEAFF; cdr3_nt: TGTGCCAGCAGCTTGACTCAGACAGGGAACACTGAAGCTTTCTTT
clone_size: -; d_call: -; j_call: TRBJ2-6; v_call: TRBV7-2; cdr3_aa: CARGGWGAWANVLTF; cdr3_nt: TGTGCCAGGGGGGGTTGGGGGGCCTGGGCCAACGTCCTGACTTTC
clone_size: few; d_call: -; j_call: TRBJ1-2; v_call: TRBV6-1; cdr3_aa: CASSPPGGGYGYTF; cdr3_nt: TGTGCCAGCAGTCCCCCGGGGGGGGGCTATGGCTACACCTTC
clone_size: few; d_call: TRBD1; j_call: TRBJ1-2; v_call: TRBV10-3; cdr3_aa: CAIRMDRGENYGYTF; cdr3_nt: TGTGCCATCAGGATGGACAGGGGGGAAAACTATGGCTACACCTTC
clone_size: -; d_call: -; j_call: TRBJ1-2; v_call: TRBV30; cdr3_aa: CAWSPFAGYGRGYTF; cdr3_nt: TGTGCCTGGAGCCCCTTCGCTGGGTATGGAAGGGGCTACACCTTC
clone_size: -; d_call: TRBD1; j_call: TRBJ1-6; v_call: TRBV27; cdr3_aa: CASSSWTGDNSPLHF; cdr3_nt: TGTGCCAGCAGTTCGTGGACAGGGGATAATTCACCCCTCCACTTT
clone_size: -; d_call: -; j_call: TRBJ1-3; v_call: TRBV6-2/TRBV6-3; cdr3_aa: CASSYGGEVSDTIYF; cdr3_nt: TGTGCCAGCAGTTACGGGGGAGAGGTATCGGACACCATATATTTT
clone_size: few; d_call: TRBD2; j_call: TRBJ2-5; v_call: TRBV3-1; cdr3_aa: CASSQDLSGINF; cdr3_nt: TGTGCCAGCAGCCAAGATCTTAGCGGGATAAACTTC
clone_size: -; d_call: -; j_call: TRBJ1-5; v_call: TRBV5-1; cdr3_aa: CASSLGLGSGDQPQHF; cdr3_nt: TGCGCCAGCAGCTTGGGTTTGGGCTCTGGGGATCAGCCCCAGCATTTT
clone_size: few; d_call: -; j_call: TRBJ2-7; v_call: TRBV19; cdr3_aa: CASKVGVSSYEQYF; cdr3_nt: TGTGCCAGTAAGGTCGGCGTCTCGTCCTACGAGCAGTACTTC
clone_size: few; d_call: -; j_call: TRBJ1-1; v_call: TRBV19; cdr3_aa: CASSKRPENTEAFF; cdr3_nt: TGTGCCAGTAGTAAACGGCCAGAGAACACTGAAGCTTTCTTT
clone_size: many; d_call: -; j_call: TRBJ1-1; v_call: TRBV7-3; cdr3_aa: CASSLGGDTEAFF; cdr3_nt: TGTGCCAGCAGCTTAGGAGGGGACACTGAAGCTTTCTTT
clone_size: -; d_call: -; j_call: TRBJ2-3; v_call: TRBV18; cdr3_aa: CASSPGFGGDTQYF; cdr3_nt: TGTGCCAGCTCACCAGGGTTTGGGGGAGATACGCAGTATTTT
clone_size: many; d_call: -; j_call: TRBJ2-1; v_call: TRBV12-3/TRBV12-4; cdr3_aa: CASSGGTHNEQFF; cdr3_nt: TGTGCCAGCAGTGGCGGGACACACAATGAGCAGTTCTTC
clone_size: few; d_call: -; j_call: TRBJ2-1; v_call: TRBV12-3/TRBV12-4; cdr3_aa: CASSFAPSYNEQFF; cdr3_nt: TGTGCCAGCAGTTTTGCACCCTCCTACAATGAGCAGTTCTTC
clone_size: few; d_call: -; j_call: TRBJ2-1; v_call: TRBV19; cdr3_aa: CASSIPDPTNEQFF; cdr3_nt: TGTGCCAGTAGTATCCCTGACCCAACGAATGAGCAGTTCTTC
clone_size: -; d_call: -; j_call: TRBJ1-1; v_call: TRBV29-1; cdr3_aa: CSALDRLNTEAFF; cdr3_nt: TGCAGCGCTTTGGACAGATTGAACACTGAAGCTTTCTTT
clone_size: -; d_call: -; j_call: TRBJ2-1; v_call: TRBV5-6; cdr3_aa: CASSFRGSSYNEQFF; cdr3_nt: TGTGCCAGCAGCTTCCGCGGTAGCTCCTACAATGAGCAGTTCTTC
clone_size: -; d_call: -; j_call: TRBJ1-6; v_call: TRBV9; cdr3_aa: CASSLWGGYNSPLHF; cdr3_nt: TGTGCCAGCAGCCTGTGGGGGGGATATAATTCACCCCTCCACTTT
clone_size: many; d_call: -; j_call: TRBJ1-2; v_call: TRBV5-8; cdr3_aa: CASSLAGHWTNYGYTF; cdr3_nt: TGTGCCAGCAGCTTGGCAGGACACTGGACAAACTATGGCTACACCTTC
clone_size: -; d_call: TRBD2; j_call: TRBJ2-1; v_call: TRBV30; cdr3_aa: CACATSPSSYNEQFF; cdr3_nt: TGTGCCTGTGCGACTAGCCCGAGCTCCTACAATGAGCAGTTCTTC
clone_size: -; d_call: TRBD2; j_call: TRBJ2-2; v_call: TRBV18; cdr3_aa: CASSPPGGWNTGELFF; cdr3_nt: TGTGCCAGCTCACCACCGGGAGGGTGGAACACCGGGGAGCTGTTTTTT
clone_size: few; d_call: -; j_call: TRBJ1-4; v_call: TRBV6-1; cdr3_aa: CASNLREEKLFF; cdr3_nt: TGTGCCAGCAACCTCAGGGAAGAAAAACTGTTTTTT
clone_size: -; d_call: -; j_call: TRBJ1-5; v_call: TRBV20-1; cdr3_aa: CSARERLGNQPQHF; cdr3_nt: TGCAGTGCTAGAGAGCGTCTAGGTAATCAGCCCCAGCATTTT
clone_size: many; d_call: -; j_call: TRBJ2-7; v_call: TRBV20-1; cdr3_aa: CSARARRDFFYEQYF; cdr3_nt: TGCAGTGCTAGAGCCCGCCGGGACTTCTTCTACGAGCAGTACTTC
clone_size: few; d_call: TRBD1; j_call: TRBJ2-5; v_call: TRBV2; cdr3_aa: CASSERDRYWTQYF; cdr3_nt: TGTGCCAGCAGTGAAAGGGACAGGTACTGGACCCAGTACTTC
clone_size: few; d_call: TRBD1; j_call: TRBJ2-3; v_call: TRBV4-2; cdr3_aa: CASTSTGTGWWTDTQYF; cdr3_nt: TGTGCCAGCACCTCCACCGGGACAGGGTGGTGGACAGATACGCAGTATTTT
clone_size: few; d_call: TRBD1; j_call: TRBJ1-1; v_call: TRBV6-1; cdr3_aa: CASSEDRGRGTEAFF; cdr3_nt: TGTGCCAGCAGCGAGGACAGGGGGCGCGGGACTGAAGCTTTCTTT
clone_size: many; d_call: TRBD2; j_call: TRBJ2-3; v_call: TRBV3-1; cdr3_aa: CASSQETSGGDTQYF; cdr3_nt: TGTGCCAGCAGCCAAGAAACTAGCGGGGGAGATACGCAGTATTTT
clone_size: few; d_call: -; j_call: TRBJ2-3; v_call: TRBV2; cdr3_aa: CASSPWKGKDTQYF; cdr3_nt: TGTGCCAGCAGCCCTTGGAAGGGGAAGGATACGCAGTATTTT
clone_size: -; d_call: TRBD1; j_call: TRBJ1-4; v_call: TRBV30; cdr3_aa: CAWSAGTGGEKLFF; cdr3_nt: TGTGCCTGGAGTGCCGGGACAGGGGGTGAAAAACTGTTTTTT
clone_size: few; d_call: TRBD2; j_call: TRBJ2-4; v_call: TRBV5-5; cdr3_aa: CASSLAASGGEYF; cdr3_nt: TGTGCCAGCAGCTTGGCGGCTAGCGGGGGCGAGTACTTC
clone_size: many; d_call: TRBD1; j_call: TRBJ1-6; v_call: TRBV6-6; cdr3_aa: CASSYSTDRVQSPLHF; cdr3_nt: TGTGCCAGCAGTTACTCGACGGACAGGGTCCAATCACCCCTCCACTTT
clone_size: many; d_call: TRBD1; j_call: TRBJ2-7; v_call: TRBV5-1; cdr3_aa: CASSLWTGGSYEQYF; cdr3_nt: TGCGCCAGCAGCTTGTGGACAGGGGGATCCTACGAGCAGTACTTC
clone_size: few; d_call: -; j_call: TRBJ2-7; v_call: TRBV12-3/TRBV12-4; cdr3_aa: CASSFDEGSAYEQYF; cdr3_nt: TGTGCCAGCAGTTTTGATGAAGGATCCGCCTACGAGCAGTACTTC
clone_size: many; d_call: -; j_call: TRBJ2-1; v_call: TRBV5-1; cdr3_aa: CASSLVAGHEQFF; cdr3_nt: TGCGCCAGCAGCTTGGTTGCCGGACATGAGCAGTTCTTC
clone_size: once; d_call: TRBD2; j_call: TRBJ2-6; v_call: TRBV11-2; cdr3_aa: CASSSPGLAGGGANVLTF; cdr3_nt: TGTGCCAGCAGCTCCCCGGGACTAGCGGGAGGTGGGGCCAACGTCCTGACTTTC
clone_size: many; d_call: -; j_call: TRBJ1-2; v_call: TRBV12-3/TRBV12-4; cdr3_aa: CASSARGRGDGYTF; cdr3_nt: TGTGCCAGCAGTGCCAGGGGAAGAGGGGACGGCTACACCTTC